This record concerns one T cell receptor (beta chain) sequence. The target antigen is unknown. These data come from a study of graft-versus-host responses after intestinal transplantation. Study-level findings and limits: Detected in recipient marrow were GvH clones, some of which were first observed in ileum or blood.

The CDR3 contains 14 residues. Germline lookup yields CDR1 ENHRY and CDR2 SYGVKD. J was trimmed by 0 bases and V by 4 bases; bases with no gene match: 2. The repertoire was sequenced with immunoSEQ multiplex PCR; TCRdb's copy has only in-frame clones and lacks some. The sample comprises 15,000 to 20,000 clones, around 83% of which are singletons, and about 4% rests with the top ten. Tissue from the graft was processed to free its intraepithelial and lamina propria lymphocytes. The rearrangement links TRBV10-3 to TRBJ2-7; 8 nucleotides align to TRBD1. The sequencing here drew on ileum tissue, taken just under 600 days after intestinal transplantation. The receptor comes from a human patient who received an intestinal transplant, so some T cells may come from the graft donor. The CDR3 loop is CAISVGTGSYEQYF. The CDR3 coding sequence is TGTGCCATCAGTGTGGGGACAGGCTCCTACGAGCAGTACTTC.